The T cell receptor (beta chain) described here comes from a study of patients and donors after allogeneic stem cell transplantation. The V gene end was trimmed by 6 bases and the J gene end by 4 bases; junction bases not matched to a gene: 2. Per germline, CDR1 SNHLY and CDR2 FYNNEI. This CDR3 has 13 amino acids. There are many counts of this clonotype. TCRdb re-called the RT-PCR reads through MiXCR, storing one row per CDR3 protein. The repertoire holds roughly 230,000 distinct CDR3 sequences, with roughly 15% as singletons. The sequenced sample was blood, either unsorted or a sorted T cell fraction (not recorded which). The source is a human donor who was either an allogeneic HSCT recipient or a stem cell or donor lymphocyte infusion donor (not recorded which). It is not recorded whose cells these are; they may come from a transplant donor. The chain is built from TRBV2 and TRBJ1-2; TRBD1 matches at 10 bases. CDR3 sequence: CASSGQGVYGYTF. The CDR3 region has the DNA TGTGCCAGCAGCGGACAGGGGGTCTATGGCTACACCTTC. Full variable domain (remainder filled in from reference TRBV2 and TRBJ1-2): EPEVTQTPSHQVTQMGQEVILRCVPISNHLYFYWYRQILGQKVEFLVSFYNNEISEKSEIFDDQFSVERPDGSNFTLKIRSTKLEDSAMYFCASSGQGVYGYTFGSGTRLTVV.